This T cell receptor (beta chain) was documented in a study of cytomegalovirus exposure and HLA in healthy donors. Researchers ran the PCR with 60 Vbeta and 13 Jbeta primers. Sequenced by immunoSEQ multiplex PCR; TCRdb stores in-frame clones only, minus some. The sample has 100,000 to 150,000 clones; around 77% are singletons. In germline, CDR1 is PRHDT, CDR2 FYEKMQ (reference sequence). This CDR3 comprises 16 residues. V was clipped by 1 base and J by 9 bases; unmatched bases: 11. The chain recombines TRBV13 with TRBJ2-1, with 8 positions matching TRBD2. The clonotype comes from a woman between 55 and 75 years old in good health and CMV-seronegative. Sequenced: PBMCs. In nucleotides, the CDR3 is TGTGCCAGCAGCTTAGTTTTCCAGCGGGAGACGGGTGAGCAGTTCTTC. This codes for CASSLVFQRETGEQFF.